One and the same sample provided the 11 T cell receptor beta chains below, sequenced in a study of T cell repertoires in cytomegalovirus infection. TCRdb recomputed calls from the reads with MiXCR, one row per CDR3 protein. Of approximately 250,000 distinct CDR3 sequences in the sample, 10% to 15% were seen once. Sequenced material: PBMCs. Receptors originate from a human donor in good health (CMV status not recorded). Some clones in this sample may be carry-over from other donors' samples.

This clonotype was detected ten times or more. The V and J genes are TRBV12-3 or TRBV12-4 and TRBJ2-3, with D perhaps being TRBD1 or TRBD2 (5 bases each). This CDR3 is 15 amino acids long. Trimming took 6 bases from V and 2 from J, leaving 15 bases between them. In DNA, the CDR3 is TGTGCCAGCAGACTCTCCGGGACCTACACAGATACGCAGTATTTT. As protein: CASRLSGTYTDTQYF.

This chain uses TRBV28 with TRBJ2-7; the D is unclear. V lost 6 bases and J 1 base, leaving 16 bases between the germline ends. This CDR3 comprises 15 residues. Per germline, CDR1 MDHEN and CDR2 SYDVKM. CDR3 in amino acids: CASSKLGPGSYEQYF. The DNA for the CDR3 is TGTGCCAGCAGCAAGCTGGGCCCTGGGTCCTACGAGCAGTACTTC.

The sample holds a few counts of this clonotype. V is TRBV15 and J is TRBJ2-1; D might be TRBD2 (5 bases). Germline V gene sequence: CDR1 LNHNV, CDR2 YYDKDF (reference sequence). The CDR3 consists of 15 residues. With 0 bases removed from V and 5 bases from J, the gap between germline ends came to 11 bases. The CDR3 spells CATSRDLRRDNEQFF. The CDR3 DNA follows: TGTGCCACCAGCAGAGATCTGAGGCGGGACAATGAGCAGTTCTTC.

The chain recombines TRBV2 with TRBJ2-5, with D tentatively TRBD1 or TRBD2 (6 bases each). Trimming took off 6 bases at V and 3 bases at J, with 17 bases between the two ends. CDR1 SNHLY and CDR2 FYNNEI come from the germline V gene. The CDR3 totals 15 residues. The CDR3 protein is CASRGGTPREETQYF. The CDR3 bases are TGTGCCAGCAGAGGGGGGACCCCAAGGGAAGAGACCCAGTACTTC. Looking up the rest from reference TRBV2 and TRBJ2-5 gives the full variable domain: EPEVTQTPSHQVTQMGQEVILRCVPISNHLYFYWYRQILGQKVEFLVSFYNNEISEKSEIFDDQFSVERPDGSNFTLKIRSTKLEDSAMYFCASRGGTPREETQYFGPGTRLLVL.

In this sample, this clonotype turned up many times. The J gene is TRBJ2-7, the V gene TRBV7-2; TRBD1 matches at 10 bases. Germline V CDR1 and CDR2: SGHTA, FQGNSA. After removal of 5 bases from V and 0 bases from J, the junction contained 4 bases not matched to a gene. The CDR3 has 15 amino acids. CDR3 DNA sequence: TGTGCCAGCAGCCCCCGGACAGGGGGCTCCTACGAGCAGTACTTC. Amino acid sequence: CASSPRTGGSYEQYF.

This clonotype was seen repeatedly, ten times or more. The genes are TRBV7-9 and TRBJ1-2; 9 nucleotides align to TRBD1. J lost 6 bases, V lost 3 bases, and 8 bases had no gene match. CDR3 size: 15 residues. CDR1 and CDR2 from the germline V gene are SEHNR and FQNEAQ (reference sequence). The CDR3 region is CASSFGGTGSDGYTF. The CDR3 nucleotides are TGTGCCAGCAGCTTCGGGGGGACAGGGTCGGATGGCTACACCTTC.

This clonotype was found a few times. CDR3 bases: TGTGCCAGCAGCCAAGATCAGAACACCGGGGAGCTGTTTTTT. As protein: CASSQDQNTGELFF. The J gene is TRBJ2-2, the V gene TRBV5-4, with D unclear. Trimming took 4 bases from V and 1 from J, leaving 8 bases between them. Germline CDR1 is SGHNT and CDR2 is YYREEE (reference sequence). CDR3 length: 14 residues. Using reference TRBV5-4 and TRBJ2-2 for the parts outside the CDR3, the full variable domain is ETGVTQSPTHLIKTRGQQVTLRCSSQSGHNTVSWYQQALGQGPQFIFQYYREEENGRGNFPPRFSGLQFPNYSSELNVNALELDDSALYLCASSQDQNTGELFFGEGSRLTVL.

This clonotype was detected ten times or more. V gene TRBV28 combines with J gene TRBJ2-2; the D is unclear. V was cut by 2 bases and J by 6 bases, with 1 base left in between. Germline-derived CDR1 and CDR2 are MDHEN and SYDVKM. CDR3 length: 11 amino acids. As DNA, the CDR3 is TGTGCCAGCAGTTTACCCGGGGAGCTGTTTTTT. It is translated as CASSLPGELFF.

This clonotype was detected ten times or more. The chain carries TRBV7-2 and TRBJ2-3; D ambiguous. With 1 base removed from V and 2 bases from J, the gap between germline ends came to 7 bases. There are 14 residues in the CDR3. The germline V gene encodes CDR1 SGHTA and CDR2 FQGNSA. The CDR3 sequence: CASSLESATDTQYF. The CDR3, as DNA: TGTGCCAGCAGCTTAGAATCGGCCACAGATACGCAGTATTTT.

The rearrangement joins TRBV30 to TRBJ2-1, with D perhaps assigned TRBD1 or TRBD2 (6 bases each). Trimming left V 1 base short and J 0 bases short, with 10 bases between. The germline V gene encodes CDR1 GTSNPN and CDR2 SVGIG (reference sequence). The CDR3 consists of 15 residues. CDR3 bases: TGTGCCTGGAGTGGGGGGGCGAGCTCCTACAATGAGCAGTTCTTC. This gives the protein CAWSGGASSYNEQFF.

This clonotype has just a few counts. The chain carries TRBV6-2 or TRBV6-3 and TRBJ2-7; 8 positions match TRBD2. V trimming: 6 bases; J trimming: 2 bases; junction bases outside the gene matches: 6. Germline CDR1 and CDR2: MNHEY and SVGEGT. This CDR3 is built from 14 residues. The CDR3: CASRPGGLPYEQYF. In DNA, the CDR3 is TGTGCCAGCAGACCGGGAGGGCTCCCCTACGAGCAGTACTTC.